What follows are 26 T cell receptor beta chains derived from one specimen sequenced in a study of lymphopenia after photon versus proton radiotherapy. Using immunoSEQ multiplex PCR, the repertoire was profiled, and TCRdb retains in-frame clones only, with some absent. The sample includes more than 60,000 clones, around 87% of them seen just once. The sample here was peripheral blood, taken from a patient treated with photon-based radiotherapy. Receptor source: a man in his forties or fifties with gastric cancer.

V is TRBV4-3 and J is TRBJ2-1; D uncertain. Between the trimmed V and J ends, which lost 1 base and 2 bases, there was a span of 9 bases. The V gene's germline CDR1 is LGHNA and CDR2 YSLEER. CDR3 size: 15 residues. CDR3 in amino acids: CASSQGRSAYNEQFF. In nucleotides, the CDR3 is TGCGCCAGCAGCCAAGGCAGGTCGGCCTACAATGAGCAGTTCTTC.

This sequence joins TRBV6-5 and TRBJ1-2; a possible D gene is TRBD1 (6 bases). From germline, CDR1 is MNHEY and CDR2 SVGAGI. This CDR3 has 15 residues. V was clipped by 4 bases and J by 2 bases, with 14 bases between them. In nucleotides, the CDR3 is TGTGCCAGCAGTTCACAGGGCGCCGTGAACTATGGCTACACCTTC. Protein sequence: CASSSQGAVNYGYTF.

The V and J genes are TRBV4-3 and TRBJ1-3; tentative D call: TRBD1 (5 bases). Trimming took 3 bases from V and 0 from J, leaving 15 bases between them. Germline V gene sequence: CDR1 LGHNA, CDR2 YSLEER. The CDR3 runs to 17 residues. The CDR3 nucleotides are TGCGCCAGCAGCCAGGGATCTGGGGGTCTCTCTGGAAACACCATATATTTT. Amino acid sequence: CASSQGSGGLSGNTIYF.

The gene calls are TRBV7-9 and TRBJ2-1; 9 bases are a match to TRBD1. The germline CDR1 and CDR2 sequences are SEHNR and FQNEAQ (reference sequence). This CDR3 has 15 residues. After removal of 5 bases from V and 7 bases from J, the junction contained 9 bases not matched to a gene. The CDR3 sequence is CASSTDRGKGNEQFF. For the CDR3, the DNA is TGTGCCAGCAGCACGGACAGGGGCAAAGGGAATGAGCAGTTCTTC.

J is TRBJ1-1 and V is TRBV5-8; D gene unclear. This CDR3 is built from 14 residues. CDR1 is SGHTS and CDR2 is YDEGEE in the germline V gene. V was cut by 3 bases and J by 1 base, with 10 bases left in between. The chain's CDR3 is CASSSPARNTEAFF. CDR3 nucleotide sequence: TGTGCCAGCAGCTCCCCAGCCAGGAACACTGAAGCTTTCTTT.

The chain carries TRBV5-6 and TRBJ2-2; possibly TRBD1 or TRBD2 for D (5 bases each). CDR1 SGHDT and CDR2 YYEEEE come from the germline V gene. The CDR3 has 15 residues. V lost 5 bases and J 5 bases, leaving 16 bases between the germline ends. CDR3: CASRSARGRTGELFF. Here the CDR3 DNA reads TGTGCCAGCAGGTCCGCGAGGGGACGAACCGGGGAGCTGTTTTTT.

This chain joins TRBV7-2 and TRBJ2-5; tentative D call: TRBD2 (5 bases). There are 13 residues in the CDR3. Germline-derived CDR1 and CDR2 are SGHTA and FQGNSA. Trimming took off 6 bases at V and 1 base at J, with 9 bases between the two ends. The CDR3 DNA reads TGTGCCAGCAGACGGGGTCGCCAAGAGACCCAGTACTTC. Protein: CASRRGRQETQYF.

The chain uses TRBV7-3 and TRBJ2-1; 8 bases fit TRBD1. V was pared by 6 bases and J by 7 bases, with 2 bases of the junction left unmatched. The V gene's germline CDR1 is SGHTA and CDR2 FQGTGA. This CDR3 is 12 amino acids long. The CDR3 protein is CASRRTGNEQFF. In DNA form, the CDR3 reads TGTGCCAGCAGGCGGACAGGGAATGAGCAGTTCTTC.

This clone has a handful of counts. The gene calls are TRBV7-2 and TRBJ2-5, with D perhaps TRBD1 (5 bases). The CDR3 has 15 amino acids. The V and J ends lost 5 bases and 2 bases respectively, with 15 bases between them. In germline, CDR1 is SGHTA, CDR2 FQGNSA. CDR3 sequence: CASSPPYPGQETQYF. DNA for the CDR3: TGTGCCAGCAGCCCCCCATATCCAGGGCAAGAGACCCAGTACTTC.

The chain carries TRBV2 and TRBJ1-1; no definite D call. Germline CDR1 and CDR2: SNHLY and FYNNEI. The CDR3 is 13 residues long. Between the trimmed V and J ends, which lost 8 bases and 1 base, there was a span of 11 bases. This CDR3 is CASSRVENTEAFF. The CDR3 DNA sequence: TGTGCCAGCTCCCGGGTAGAGAACACTGAAGCTTTCTTT. The complete variable domain, with remaining parts taken from reference TRBV2 and TRBJ1-1, reads EPEVTQTPSHQVTQMGQEVILRCVPISNHLYFYWYRQILGQKVEFLVSFYNNEISEKSEIFDDQFSVERPDGSNFTLKIRSTKLEDSAMYFCASSRVENTEAFFGQGTRLTVV.

The rearrangement uses TRBV7-2 and TRBJ2-2; D is unresolved. This CDR3 contains 14 residues. Germline CDR1 is SGHTA and CDR2 is FQGNSA. V was clipped by 5 bases and J by 5 bases, with 12 bases between them. In DNA, the CDR3 is TGTGCCAGCAGCATTCGACAACTAACCGGGGAGCTGTTTTTT. This translates into CASSIRQLTGELFF.

The chain recombines TRBV18 with TRBJ1-1, with TRBD1 as a possible D gene (5 bases). The CDR3 runs to 13 residues. The V gene lost 7 bases and the J gene lost 6 bases, with 15 bases spanning the gap. Germline V gives CDR1 KGHSH, CDR2 LQKENI. Written as DNA, the CDR3 is TGTGCCAGCTTCGAGACCCAGGGCGCTGAAGCTTTCTTT. This encodes CASFETQGAEAFF. Full variable domain (missing parts from reference TRBV18 and TRBJ1-1): NAGVMQNPRHLVRRRGQEARLRCSPMKGHSHVYWYRQLPEEGLKFMVYLQKENIIDESGMPKERFSAEFPKEGPSILRIQQVVRGDSAAYFCASFETQGAEAFFGQGTRLTVV.

The chain carries TRBV4-2 and TRBJ2-6; no reliable D call. V was clipped by 5 bases and J by 0 bases, with 23 bases between them. This CDR3 has 20 residues. Germline CDR1 and CDR2: LGHNA and YNFKEQ. Here the CDR3 DNA reads TGTGCCAGCAGCGCAGAAGGGTTCGGCAGCTATCTCTCTGGGGCCAACGTCCTGACTTTC. It encodes CASSAEGFGSYLSGANVLTF.

This chain links TRBV5-6 with TRBJ1-1; TRBD1 is a possible D gene (5 bases). The V and J ends lost 5 bases and 4 bases respectively, with 15 bases between them. From germline, CDR1 is SGHDT and CDR2 YYEEEE. This CDR3 has 14 amino acids. The DNA of the CDR3 is TGTGCCAGCAGAAAAACGGGGAGGGGCACTGAAGCTTTCTTT. Translation gives CASRKTGRGTEAFF. The variable domain in full, with the rest retrieved from reference TRBV5-6 and TRBJ1-1, is DAGVTQSPTHLIKTRGQQVTLRCSPKSGHDTVSWYQQALGQGPQFIFQYYEEEERQRGNFPDRFSGHQFPNYSSELNVNALLLGDSALYLCASRKTGRGTEAFFGQGTRLTVV.

The J gene is TRBJ2-2, the V gene TRBV5-6, with D unclear. Germline CDR1 is SGHDT and CDR2 is YYEEEE. Trimming left V 0 bases short and J 5 bases short, with 8 bases between. CDR3 length: 14 residues. CDR3 coding DNA: TGTGCCAGCAGCTTGGTAGGGATGACCGGGGAGCTGTTTTTT. Its protein is CASSLVGMTGELFF.

This chain uses TRBV27 with TRBJ1-1; the match to TRBD1 covers 7 bases. There are 17 residues in the CDR3. Trimming at V came to 4 bases and at J to 1 base, leaving 12 bases not matched to a gene. Germline CDR1 MNHEY, CDR2 SMNVEV (reference sequence). Here the CDR3 reads CASSSSPLGTENTEAFF. CDR3 coding DNA: TGTGCCAGCAGTTCTTCCCCTCTAGGGACAGAGAACACTGAAGCTTTCTTT.

The V and J genes are TRBV5-6 and TRBJ2-7; D is possibly TRBD1 (5 bases). Germline CDR1 reads SGHDT; CDR2 reads YYEEEE. V dropped 0 bases and J dropped 5 bases, with 6 bases sitting between them. This CDR3 comprises 12 residues. CDR3 amino acids: CASSLGGHEQYF. CDR3 in DNA: TGTGCCAGCAGCTTGGGGGGCCACGAGCAGTACTTC. Variable domain in full (rest from reference TRBV5-6 and TRBJ2-7): DAGVTQSPTHLIKTRGQQVTLRCSPKSGHDTVSWYQQALGQGPQFIFQYYEEEERQRGNFPDRFSGHQFPNYSSELNVNALLLGDSALYLCASSLGGHEQYFGPGTRLTVT.

The chain employs TRBV10-1 and TRBJ2-7; TRBD2 matches at 15 bases. With V trimmed by 7 bases and J by 3 bases, 22 bases remained unmatched. The CDR3 contains 21 residues. From germline, CDR1 is WNHNN and CDR2 SYGVQD (reference sequence). CDR3 protein: CASKERQPGLAGGIPHYEQYF. In nucleotides, the CDR3 is TGCGCCAGCAAAGAAAGACAACCGGGACTAGCGGGGGGAATCCCTCACTACGAGCAGTACTTC.

This clone has only one observation. V gene TRBV7-2 combines with J gene TRBJ1-4; D may be TRBD1 (5 bases). Germline CDR1 and CDR2: SGHTA and FQGNSA. V was shortened by 0 bases and J by 7 bases, with 12 bases between the two germline ends. CDR3 length: 15 residues. The chain's CDR3 is CASSLAGVGGEKLFF. DNA for the CDR3: TGTGCCAGCAGCTTAGCCGGGGTTGGGGGTGAAAAACTGTTTTTT.

The J gene is TRBJ2-2, the V gene TRBV9; D is undetermined. This CDR3 has 16 residues. Germline V gives CDR1 SGDLS, CDR2 YYNGEE. The ends were cut back, 0 bases at V and 1 base at J, with 10 bases in the middle. CDR3 coding DNA: TGTGCCAGCAGCGTAGATGTGCACTTGAACACCGGGGAGCTGTTTTTT. Amino acids: CASSVDVHLNTGELFF. Drawing the rest from reference TRBV9 and TRBJ2-2, the complete variable domain is DSGVTQTPKHLITATGQRVTLRCSPRSGDLSVYWYQQSLDQGLQFLIQYYNGEERAKGNILERFSAQQFPDLHSELNLSSLELGDSALYFCASSVDVHLNTGELFFGEGSRLTVL.

V usage is TRBV5-1 and J usage is TRBJ1-1, with D unresolved. The V end was cut by 4 bases, the J end by 1 base, with 11 bases between. Germline CDR1 SGHRS, CDR2 YFSETQ. The CDR3 consists of 14 residues. The CDR3 sequence: CASSPTSRNTEAFF. CDR3 DNA: TGCGCCAGCAGCCCTACCAGTAGGAACACTGAAGCTTTCTTT.

The chain links TRBV18 to TRBJ2-2; D ambiguous. CDR1 KGHSH and CDR2 LQKENI come from the germline V gene. The CDR3 extends over 17 amino acids. Trimming stripped 3 bases from V and 0 bases from J, with 14 bases between. The CDR3 region is CASSPKLGNANTGELFF. DNA of the CDR3: TGTGCCAGCTCACCGAAGTTGGGAAACGCGAACACCGGGGAGCTGTTTTTT. The whole variable domain, remainder taken from reference TRBV18 and TRBJ2-2, is NAGVMQNPRHLVRRRGQEARLRCSPMKGHSHVYWYRQLPEEGLKFMVYLQKENIIDESGMPKERFSAEFPKEGPSILRIQQVVRGDSAAYFCASSPKLGNANTGELFFGEGSRLTVL.

The rearrangement links TRBV7-9 to TRBJ2-2; TRBD1 matches at 8 bases. The length of the CDR3 is 15 residues. Trimming cost V 6 bases and J 7 bases; bases outside gene matches: 10. Germline assignment: CDR1 SEHNR and CDR2 FQNEAQ (reference sequence). In nucleotides, the CDR3 is TGTGCCAGCAGGTCCACACAGGGGGAGGTCGGGGAGCTGTTTTTT. It encodes CASRSTQGEVGELFF.

This clone was observed a handful of times. This chain links TRBV7-2 with TRBJ1-2; D not resolved. The CDR3 totals 13 residues. V lost 1 base to trimming and J lost 3 bases, with 6 bases between them. Per germline, CDR1 SGHTA and CDR2 FQGNSA. For the CDR3, the DNA is TGTGCCAGCAGCTTAGGTTCCTACTATGGCTACACCTTC. Protein sequence: CASSLGSYYGYTF.

The V and J genes are TRBV12-5 and TRBJ2-1, with a possible D match to TRBD2 (7 bases). Between the trimmed V and J ends, which lost 6 bases and 8 bases, there was a span of 26 bases. Germline-derived CDR1 and CDR2 are LGHNT and FRNRAP. This CDR3 is 17 amino acids long. CDR3 in DNA: TGTGCTAGTGGCCCGAGGGGGAGGGATTTTAGCAGGGATGAGCAGTTCTTC. This gives the protein CASGPRGRDFSRDEQFF.

This clone was detected only once. The chain has TRBV2 and TRBJ1-5; the match to TRBD1 covers 8 bases. Losses at the gene ends were 4 bases for V and 7 bases for J; bases not matched to a gene: 6. Per germline, CDR1 SNHLY and CDR2 FYNNEI. This CDR3 is 14 amino acids long. The CDR3 nucleotides are TGTGCCAGCAGTGGTACAGGGGGGGAACAGCCCCAGCATTTT. It translates to CASSGTGGEQPQHF.